This T cell receptor (beta chain) originates from a study of T cell responses to AZD1222 COVID-19 vaccine. V dropped 1 base and J dropped 0 bases, with 4 bases sitting between them. This CDR3 region has 13 residues. CDR1 SGHDT and CDR2 YYEEEE come from the germline V gene. The study's findings and limits: As reported, nearly half of all spike-specific TCRs target variant regions that are unmutated.

The repertoire was sequenced with immunoSEQ multiplex PCR; TCRdb's copy has only in-frame clones and lacks some. The table shows some 170,000 clones, with 85% to 90% occurring only once. Details on this clone: Its antigen is unidentified.

The material was peripheral blood, obtained on day 0 of AZD1222 vaccination. The clonotype was recovered from an adult in good health. The chain joins TRBV5-6 to TRBJ1-1; no firm D call. CDR3 amino acids: CASSLIMNTEAFF. The CDR3 coding sequence is TGTGCCAGCAGCTTGATAATGAACACTGAAGCTTTCTTT.